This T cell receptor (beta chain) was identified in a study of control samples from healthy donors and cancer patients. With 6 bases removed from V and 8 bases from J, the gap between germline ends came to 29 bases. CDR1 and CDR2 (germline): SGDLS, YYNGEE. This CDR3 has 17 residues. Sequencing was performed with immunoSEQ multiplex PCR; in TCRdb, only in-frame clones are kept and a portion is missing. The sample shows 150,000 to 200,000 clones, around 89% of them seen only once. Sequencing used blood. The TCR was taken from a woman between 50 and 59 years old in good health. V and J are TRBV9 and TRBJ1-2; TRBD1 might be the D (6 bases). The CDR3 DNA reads TGTGCCAGCACCGGTGGGGAGGGGGAGTTTCCTCCCGGGGGCTACACCTTC. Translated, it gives CASTGGEGEFPPGGYTF.